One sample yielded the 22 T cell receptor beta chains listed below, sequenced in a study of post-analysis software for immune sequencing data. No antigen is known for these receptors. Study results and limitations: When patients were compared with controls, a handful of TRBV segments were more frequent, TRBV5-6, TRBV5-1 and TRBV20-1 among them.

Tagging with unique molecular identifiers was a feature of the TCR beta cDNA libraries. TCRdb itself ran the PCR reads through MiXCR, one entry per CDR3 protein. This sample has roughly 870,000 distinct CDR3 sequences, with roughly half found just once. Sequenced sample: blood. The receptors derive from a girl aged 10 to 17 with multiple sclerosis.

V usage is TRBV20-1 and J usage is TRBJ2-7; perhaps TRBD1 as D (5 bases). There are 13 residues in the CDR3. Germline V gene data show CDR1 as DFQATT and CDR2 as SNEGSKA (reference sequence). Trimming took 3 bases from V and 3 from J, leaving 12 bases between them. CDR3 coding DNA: TGCAGTGCTAGTAGGGGCACCAACTACGAGCAGTACTTC. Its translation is CSASRGTNYEQYF.

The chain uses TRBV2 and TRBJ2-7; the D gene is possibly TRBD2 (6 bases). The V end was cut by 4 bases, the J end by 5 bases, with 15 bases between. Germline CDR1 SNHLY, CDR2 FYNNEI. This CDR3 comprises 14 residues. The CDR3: CASSVAGWGNEQYF. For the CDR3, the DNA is TGTGCCAGCAGTGTCGCGGGGTGGGGGAACGAGCAGTACTTC.

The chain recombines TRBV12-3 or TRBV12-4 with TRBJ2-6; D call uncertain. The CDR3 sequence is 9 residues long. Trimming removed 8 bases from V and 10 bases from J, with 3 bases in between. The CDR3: CASGNVLTF. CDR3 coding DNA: TGTGCCAGCGGGAACGTCCTGACTTTC.

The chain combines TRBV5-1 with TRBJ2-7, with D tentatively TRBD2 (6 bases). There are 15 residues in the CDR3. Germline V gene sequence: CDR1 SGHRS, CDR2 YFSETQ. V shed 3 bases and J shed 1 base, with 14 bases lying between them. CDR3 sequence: CASSSAPGESYEQYF. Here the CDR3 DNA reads TGCGCCAGCAGCTCGGCCCCGGGGGAGTCCTACGAGCAGTACTTC. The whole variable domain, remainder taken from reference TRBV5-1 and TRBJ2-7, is KAGVTQTPRYLIKTRGQQVTLSCSPISGHRSVSWYQQTPGQGLQFLFEYFSETQRNKGNFPGRFSGRQFSNSRSEMNVSTLELGDSALYLCASSSAPGESYEQYFGPGTRLTVT.

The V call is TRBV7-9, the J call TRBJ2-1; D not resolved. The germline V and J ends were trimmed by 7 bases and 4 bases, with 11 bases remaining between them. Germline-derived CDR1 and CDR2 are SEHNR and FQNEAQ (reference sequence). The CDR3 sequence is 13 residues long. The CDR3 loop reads CASTPEEYNEQFF. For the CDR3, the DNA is TGTGCCAGCACCCCCGAAGAGTACAATGAGCAGTTCTTC.

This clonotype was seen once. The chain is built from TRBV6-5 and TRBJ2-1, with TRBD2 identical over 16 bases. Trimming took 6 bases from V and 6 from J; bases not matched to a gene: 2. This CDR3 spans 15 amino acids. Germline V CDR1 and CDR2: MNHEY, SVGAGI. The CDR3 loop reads CASRGLAGGRNEQFF. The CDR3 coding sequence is TGTGCCAGCAGGGGACTAGCGGGAGGGCGCAATGAGCAGTTCTTC.

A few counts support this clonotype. CDR3: CASRAGASSYNEQFF. CDR3 coding DNA: TGTGCCAGCAGAGCGGGGGCCAGCTCCTACAATGAGCAGTTCTTC. V is TRBV12-3 or TRBV12-4 and J is TRBJ2-1, with 8 bases lining up with TRBD2. This CDR3 is built from 15 residues. V lost 6 bases to trimming and J lost 0 bases; unmatched junction nucleotides: 4.

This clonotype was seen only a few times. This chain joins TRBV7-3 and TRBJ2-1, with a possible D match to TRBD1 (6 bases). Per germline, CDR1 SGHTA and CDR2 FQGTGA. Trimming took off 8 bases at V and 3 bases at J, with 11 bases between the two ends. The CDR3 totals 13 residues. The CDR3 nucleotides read TGTGCCAGCGGAGAAGGGGGCTACAATGAGCAGTTCTTC. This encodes CASGEGGYNEQFF.

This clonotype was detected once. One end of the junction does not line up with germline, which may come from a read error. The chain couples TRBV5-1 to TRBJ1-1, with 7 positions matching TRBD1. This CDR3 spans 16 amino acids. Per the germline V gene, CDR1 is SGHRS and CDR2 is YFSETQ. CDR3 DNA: TGCGCCAGCAGCTCCGGGACAGCTCGTATGAACACTGAAGCCTTCTTT. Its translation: CASSSGTARMNTEAFF.

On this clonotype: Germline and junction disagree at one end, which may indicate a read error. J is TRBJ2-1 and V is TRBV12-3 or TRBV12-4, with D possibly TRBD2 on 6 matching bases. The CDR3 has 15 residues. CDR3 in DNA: TGTGCCAGTAGTTTCGGCGGGAACAACTACAATGAGCAGTTCTTC. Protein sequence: CASSFGGNNYNEQFF.

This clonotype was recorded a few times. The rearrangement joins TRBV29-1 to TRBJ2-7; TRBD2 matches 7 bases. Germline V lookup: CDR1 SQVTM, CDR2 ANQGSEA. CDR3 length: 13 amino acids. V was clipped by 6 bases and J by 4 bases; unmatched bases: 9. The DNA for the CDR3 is TGCAGCGTCGCCACTAGCGAATCTTACGAGCAGTACTTC. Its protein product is CSVATSESYEQYF.

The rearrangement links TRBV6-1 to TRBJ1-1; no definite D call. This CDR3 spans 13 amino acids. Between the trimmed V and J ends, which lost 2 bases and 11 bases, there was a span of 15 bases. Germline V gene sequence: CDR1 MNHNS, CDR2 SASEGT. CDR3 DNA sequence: TGTGCCAGCAGTGAACCCGGCGTCCCGCGGGCTTTCTTT. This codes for CASSEPGVPRAFF.

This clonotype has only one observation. In nucleotides, the CDR3 is TGTGCCATCAGTGCCGAGGGGGGGGCCGTGGTTGGCTACACCTTC. Translated: CAISAEGGAVVGYTF. The V call is TRBV10-3, the J call TRBJ1-2; a possible D gene is TRBD1 (6 bases). The CDR3 sequence is 15 residues long. Germline loops: CDR1 ENHRY, CDR2 SYGVKD. Trimming removed 4 bases at V and 7 bases at J, with 19 bases between.

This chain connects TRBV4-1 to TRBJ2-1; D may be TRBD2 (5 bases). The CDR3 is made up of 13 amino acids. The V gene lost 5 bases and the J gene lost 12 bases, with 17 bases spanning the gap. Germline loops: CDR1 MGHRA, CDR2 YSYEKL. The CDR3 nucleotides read TGCGCCAGCAGCGACCTTCTAGCCGTCGTGCAGTTCTTC. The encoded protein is CASSDLLAVVQFF.

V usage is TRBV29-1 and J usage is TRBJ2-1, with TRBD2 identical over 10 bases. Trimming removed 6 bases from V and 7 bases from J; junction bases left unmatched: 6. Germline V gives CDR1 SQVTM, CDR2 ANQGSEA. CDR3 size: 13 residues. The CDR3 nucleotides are TGCAGCGTCGAGCGGGGGGGCCGGAATGAGCAGTTCTTC. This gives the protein CSVERGGRNEQFF.

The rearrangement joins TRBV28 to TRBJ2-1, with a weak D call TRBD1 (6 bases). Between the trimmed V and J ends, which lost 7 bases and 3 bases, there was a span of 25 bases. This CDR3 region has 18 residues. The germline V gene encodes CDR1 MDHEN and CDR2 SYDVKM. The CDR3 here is CASTTDRDTQVVYNEQFF. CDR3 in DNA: TGTGCCAGCACTACTGACCGGGACACCCAAGTCGTCTACAATGAGCAGTTCTTC.

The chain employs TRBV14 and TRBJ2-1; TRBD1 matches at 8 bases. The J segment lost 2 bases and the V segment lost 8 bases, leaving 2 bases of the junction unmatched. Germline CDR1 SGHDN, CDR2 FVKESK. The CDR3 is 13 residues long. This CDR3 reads CASRQGPYNEQFF. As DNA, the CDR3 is TGTGCCAGCCGACAGGGGCCCTACAATGAGCAGTTCTTC.

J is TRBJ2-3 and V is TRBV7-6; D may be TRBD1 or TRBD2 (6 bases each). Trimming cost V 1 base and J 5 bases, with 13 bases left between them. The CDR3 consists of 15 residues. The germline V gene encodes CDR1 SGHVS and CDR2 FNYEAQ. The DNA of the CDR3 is TGTGCCAGCAGCTTAGTGGGGGGCCGGGGAGATACGCAGTATTTT. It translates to CASSLVGGRGDTQYF.

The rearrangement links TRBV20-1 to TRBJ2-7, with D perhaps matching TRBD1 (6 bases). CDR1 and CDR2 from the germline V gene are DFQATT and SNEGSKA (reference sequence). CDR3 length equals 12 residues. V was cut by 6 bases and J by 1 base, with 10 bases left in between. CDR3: CSANRESYEQYF. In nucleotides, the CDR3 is TGCAGTGCCAACAGGGAGTCCTACGAGCAGTACTTC.

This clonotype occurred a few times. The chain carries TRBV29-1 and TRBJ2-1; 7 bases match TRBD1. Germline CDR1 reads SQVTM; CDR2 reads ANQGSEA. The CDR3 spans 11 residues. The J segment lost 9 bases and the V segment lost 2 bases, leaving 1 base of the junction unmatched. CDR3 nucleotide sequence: TGCAGCGTTGAAACAGGGGCTGAGCAGTTCTTC. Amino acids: CSVETGAEQFF.

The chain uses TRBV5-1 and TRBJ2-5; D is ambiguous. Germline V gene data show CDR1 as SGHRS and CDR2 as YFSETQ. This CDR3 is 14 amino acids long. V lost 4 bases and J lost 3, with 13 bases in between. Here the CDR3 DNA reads TGCGCCAGCAGCGGCCTCCGGGTGGAAGAGACCCAGTACTTC. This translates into CASSGLRVEETQYF.

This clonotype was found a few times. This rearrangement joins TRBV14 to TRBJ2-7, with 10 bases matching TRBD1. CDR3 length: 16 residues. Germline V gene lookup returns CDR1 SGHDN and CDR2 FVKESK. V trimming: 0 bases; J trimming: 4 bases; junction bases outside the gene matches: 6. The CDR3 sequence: CASSQDRTGGLYEQYF. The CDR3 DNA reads TGTGCCAGCAGCCAAGACCGGACAGGGGGACTGTACGAGCAGTACTTC.